This T cell receptor (beta chain) is drawn from a study of blood T cell repertoires in COVID-19. At the level of the study: Italy, Spain and the United States were the sources of the convalescent and acute COVID-19 samples. Sample material is recorded as cDNA or gDNA derived from T cells, B-cell-depleted T cells, or PBMCs.

Participants spanned ages about 18 to 90 years and resided in 20 to 30 US areas. The CDR3 runs 14 residues. V shed 6 bases and J shed 4 bases, with 15 bases lying between them. Germline CDR1 is SNHLY and CDR2 is FYNNEI. As processed by the authors: Researchers report that nucleated cell counts were estimated from reference gene primer amplification. This table comes from immunoSEQ multiplex PCR, and its TCRdb copy is limited to in-frame clones, with some not included. The V and J calls and clone size come from that table; D and trimming were worked out from the DNA. The profile shows about 190,000 clones, roughly 86% of them singletons.

Sequencing was carried out using PBMCs or T cells enriched from blood (not recorded which). V gene TRBV2 combines with J gene TRBJ1-2, with TRBD1 as a possible D gene (5 bases). The source of this sequence is a woman aged 40 to 50 in a cohort exposed to, infected with or recovered from COVID-19 (not recorded which). CDR3 coding DNA: TGTGCCAGCAGGGTCGTGGGGACTATCTATGGCTACACCTTC. Residues: CASRVVGTIYGYTF.